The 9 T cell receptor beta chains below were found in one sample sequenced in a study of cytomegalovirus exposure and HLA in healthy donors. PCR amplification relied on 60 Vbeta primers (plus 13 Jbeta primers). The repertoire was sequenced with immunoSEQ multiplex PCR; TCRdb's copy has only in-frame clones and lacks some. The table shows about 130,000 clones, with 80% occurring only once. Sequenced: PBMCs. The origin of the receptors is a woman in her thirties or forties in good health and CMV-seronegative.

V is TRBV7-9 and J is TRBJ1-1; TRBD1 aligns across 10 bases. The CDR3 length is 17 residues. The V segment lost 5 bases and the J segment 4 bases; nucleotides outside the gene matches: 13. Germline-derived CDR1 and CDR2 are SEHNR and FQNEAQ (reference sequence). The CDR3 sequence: CASSDDRGPPHGTEAFF. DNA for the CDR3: TGTGCCAGCAGCGATGACAGGGGGCCCCCTCATGGCACTGAAGCTTTCTTT. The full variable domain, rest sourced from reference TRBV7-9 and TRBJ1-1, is DTGVSQNPRHKITKRGQNVTFRCDPISEHNRLYWYRQTLGQGPEFLTYFQNEAQLEKSRLLSDRFSAERPKGSFSTLEIQRTEQGDSAMYLCASSDDRGPPHGTEAFFGQGTRLTVV.

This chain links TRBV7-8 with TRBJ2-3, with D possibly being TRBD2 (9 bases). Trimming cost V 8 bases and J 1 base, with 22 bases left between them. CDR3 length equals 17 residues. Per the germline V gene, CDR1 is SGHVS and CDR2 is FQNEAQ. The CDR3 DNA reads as TGTGCCAGCGGGACAGGAGCGGGAGGCGTTGGCACAGATACGCAGTATTTT. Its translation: CASGTGAGGVGTDTQYF.

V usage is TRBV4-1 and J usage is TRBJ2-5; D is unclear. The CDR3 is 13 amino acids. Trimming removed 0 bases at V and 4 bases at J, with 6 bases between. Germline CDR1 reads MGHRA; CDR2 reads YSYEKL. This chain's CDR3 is CASSQEPRETQYF. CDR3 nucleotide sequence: TGCGCCAGCAGCCAAGAACCTAGAGAGACCCAGTACTTC.

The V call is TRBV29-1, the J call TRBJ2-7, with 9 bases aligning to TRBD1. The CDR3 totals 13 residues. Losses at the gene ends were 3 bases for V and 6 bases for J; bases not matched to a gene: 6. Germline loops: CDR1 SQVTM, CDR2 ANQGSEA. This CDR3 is CSVEGQGGFEQYF. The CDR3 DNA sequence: TGCAGCGTTGAGGGACAGGGTGGCTTCGAGCAGTACTTC.

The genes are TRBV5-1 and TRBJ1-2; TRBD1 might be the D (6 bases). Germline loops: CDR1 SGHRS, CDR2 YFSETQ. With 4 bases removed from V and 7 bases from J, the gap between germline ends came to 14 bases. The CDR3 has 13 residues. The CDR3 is CASSPGEVSGYTF. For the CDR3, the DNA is TGCGCCAGCAGCCCAGGGGAAGTCTCTGGCTACACCTTC.

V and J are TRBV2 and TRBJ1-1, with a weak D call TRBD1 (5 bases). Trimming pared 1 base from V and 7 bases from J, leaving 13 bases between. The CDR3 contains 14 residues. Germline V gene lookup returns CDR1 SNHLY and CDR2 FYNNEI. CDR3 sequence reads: CASSEGAGRGEAFF. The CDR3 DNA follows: TGTGCCAGCAGTGAAGGGGCGGGGCGGGGTGAAGCTTTCTTT.

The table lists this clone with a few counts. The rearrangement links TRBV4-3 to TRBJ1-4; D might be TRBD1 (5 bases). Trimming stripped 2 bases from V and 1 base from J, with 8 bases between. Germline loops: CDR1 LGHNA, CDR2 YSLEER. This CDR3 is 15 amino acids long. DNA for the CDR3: TGCGCCAGCAGCCAATACGACAGAACTAATGAAAAACTGTTTTTT. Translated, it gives CASSQYDRTNEKLFF.

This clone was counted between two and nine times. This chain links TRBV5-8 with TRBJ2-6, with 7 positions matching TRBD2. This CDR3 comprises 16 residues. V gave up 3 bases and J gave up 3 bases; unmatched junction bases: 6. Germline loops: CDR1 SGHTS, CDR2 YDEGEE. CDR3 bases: TGTGCCAGCAGCTCGGGACTACCTCTTGGGGCCAACGTCCTGACTTTC. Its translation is CASSSGLPLGANVLTF.

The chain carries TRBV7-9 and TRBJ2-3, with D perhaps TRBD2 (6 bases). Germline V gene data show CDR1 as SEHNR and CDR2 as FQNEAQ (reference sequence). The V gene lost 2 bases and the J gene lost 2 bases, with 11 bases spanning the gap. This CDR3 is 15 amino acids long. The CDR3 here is CASSLRGEVTDTQYF. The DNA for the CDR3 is TGTGCCAGCAGCTTAAGAGGGGAGGTCACAGATACGCAGTATTTT. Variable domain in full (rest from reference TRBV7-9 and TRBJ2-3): DTGVSQNPRHKITKRGQNVTFRCDPISEHNRLYWYRQTLGQGPEFLTYFQNEAQLEKSRLLSDRFSAERPKGSFSTLEIQRTEQGDSAMYLCASSLRGEVTDTQYFGPGTRLTVL.